The 28 T cell receptor beta chains reported below all come from one sample, sequenced in a study of a mutant IDH1 vaccine in newly diagnosed glioma (dated by TCRdb to about 2021). Receptor libraries were prepared by the immunoSEQ multiplex PCR assay. Drawn from immuneACCESS, this table holds only the in-frame rearrangements with V and J called that TCRdb kept. Clones are partly lost; checked studies trace under half to an unresolved V gene and leave the rest unexplained. This sample is represented by approximately 56,000 clones; around three quarters of them were singletons. The ten largest clones represent around 5% of the sample. The time point label for this specimen denotes: week 47, end of study. Each vaccine dose, consisting of 300 ug of a 20-mer mutant IDH1 peptide in Montanide, was administered subcutaneously with topical imiquimod. These TCRs' antigens remain unknown. The sample consisted of PBMCs, taken from a glioma patient whose treatment included an IDH1 peptide vaccine. All receptors derive from a man aged 50-60 years with glioma.

In its sample, this clone was seen once. This chain uses TRBV6-5 with TRBJ2-5; D may be TRBD2 (6 bases). Germline values: CDR1 MNHEY, CDR2 SVGAGI. This CDR3 region has 14 residues. Trimming removed 5 bases at V and 7 bases at J, with 17 bases between. CDR3: CASSPGTPLGTQYF. For the CDR3, the DNA is TGTGCCAGCAGTCCAGGGACTCCTTTGGGGACCCAGTACTTC.

V and J are TRBV2 and TRBJ1-2, with 8 bases that match TRBD1. The CDR3 length is 14 residues. Germline-derived CDR1 and CDR2 are SNHLY and FYNNEI. V was pared by 6 bases and J by 0 bases, with 3 bases of the junction left unmatched. The CDR3 loop is CASRGTGANYGYTF. The CDR3 DNA reads as TGTGCCAGCAGGGGGACAGGAGCTAACTATGGCTACACCTTC.

The chain couples TRBV28 to TRBJ1-4; D is ambiguous. This CDR3 has 14 residues. Germline V lookup: CDR1 MDHEN, CDR2 SYDVKM. V lost 2 bases and J 2 bases, leaving 6 bases between the germline ends. Here the CDR3 DNA reads TGTGCCAGCAGTTTAGTGCAGACTAATGAAAAACTGTTTTTT. Protein: CASSLVQTNEKLFF.

This clone was seen a few times. V is TRBV7-9 and J is TRBJ2-1; D might be TRBD2 (5 bases). Germline V lookup: CDR1 SEHNR, CDR2 FQNEAQ (reference sequence). The CDR3 is 13 residues long. V shed 5 bases and J shed 3 bases, with 8 bases lying between them. This CDR3 reads CASSARDYNEQFF. CDR3 DNA: TGTGCCAGCAGCGCCCGGGACTACAATGAGCAGTTCTTC.

The chain combines TRBV2 with TRBJ2-5; D may be TRBD2 (5 bases). The CDR3 has 12 amino acids. V lost 5 bases and J lost 4, with 8 bases in between. The germline gives CDR1 SNHLY, CDR2 FYNNEI. In DNA, the CDR3 is TGTGCCAGCAGTCCAGGAGGAGAGACCCAGTACTTC. It yields the protein CASSPGGETQYF.

The chain has TRBV5-8 and TRBJ2-5; no clear D gene. This CDR3 has 14 amino acids. Looked up from germline, CDR1 is SGHTS and CDR2 is YDEGEE. Trimming removed 1 base from V and 3 bases from J, with 10 bases in between. The CDR3 nucleotides are TGTGCCAGCAGCTTGATTGAGGTGAAAGAGACCCAGTACTTC. Residues: CASSLIEVKETQYF.

The rearrangement links TRBV27 to TRBJ2-1; weak D call: TRBD1 (6 bases). Trimming shortened V by 7 bases and J by 1 base, and 11 bases separated the two germline ends. CDR1 is MNHEY and CDR2 is SMNVEV in the germline V gene (reference sequence). The length of the CDR3 is 14 residues. CDR3 protein: CASTQGSSYNEQFF. The CDR3 coding sequence is TGTGCCAGCACCCAGGGGAGTTCCTACAATGAGCAGTTCTTC.

V usage is TRBV7-2 and J usage is TRBJ2-2; 8 nucleotides agree with TRBD1. CDR1 and CDR2 from the germline V gene are SGHTA and FQGNSA. The V gene end was trimmed by 5 bases and the J gene end by 5 bases; junction bases not matched to a gene: 4. The CDR3 length is 14 residues. CDR3 DNA sequence: TGTGCCAGCAGCCCAGACAGGGGAACCGGGGAGCTGTTTTTT. As protein: CASSPDRGTGELFF.

The genes are TRBV21-1 and TRBJ1-1. TRBV21-1 is designated a pseudogene. The CDR3 contains 8 residues. The CDR3 nucleotides read TGTGCCAGCACTGAAGCTTTCTTT. Amino acid sequence: CASTEAFF.

This chain joins TRBV6-6 and TRBJ1-5; 9 nucleotides agree with TRBD1. Germline CDR1 is MNHNY and CDR2 is SVGAGI (reference sequence). The V segment lost 6 bases and the J segment 0 bases; nucleotides outside the gene matches: 3. The CDR3 contains 15 residues. The CDR3 sequence: CASRGQGNSNQPQHF. The CDR3 DNA reads TGTGCCAGCAGGGGACAGGGTAATAGCAATCAGCCCCAGCATTTT.

The chain is built from TRBV27 and TRBJ1-1; TRBD1 might be the D (5 bases). The CDR3 contains 16 residues. Germline CDR1 is MNHEY and CDR2 is SMNVEV (reference sequence). V gave up 3 bases and J gave up 0 bases, with 14 bases separating them. The CDR3 DNA reads TGTGCCAGCAGTTTGGGGGGGGGATGGATGAACACTGAAGCTTTCTTT. It is translated as CASSLGGGWMNTEAFF.

This chain links TRBV9 with TRBJ2-7; no firm D call. V lost 0 bases to trimming and J lost 0 bases, with 10 bases between them. Per germline, CDR1 SGDLS and CDR2 YYNGEE. The CDR3 is 15 amino acids. The CDR3 loop is CASSVGTLSSYEQYF. The CDR3 coding sequence is TGTGCCAGCAGCGTAGGAACACTGAGCTCCTACGAGCAGTACTTC. Full variable domain (rest looked up from reference TRBV9 and TRBJ2-7): DSGVTQTPKHLITATGQRVTLRCSPRSGDLSVYWYQQSLDQGLQFLIQYYNGEERAKGNILERFSAQQFPDLHSELNLSSLELGDSALYFCASSVGTLSSYEQYFGPGTRLTVT.

The V call is TRBV5-1, the J call TRBJ2-2, with D possibly TRBD1 on 6 matching bases. V lost 2 bases and J 7 bases, leaving 9 bases between the germline ends. The germline gives CDR1 SGHRS, CDR2 YFSETQ. The CDR3 extends over 13 amino acids. CDR3 sequence reads: CASSLQGNGELFF. The CDR3 DNA follows: TGCGCCAGCAGCTTACAGGGAAACGGGGAGCTGTTTTTT.

The chain recombines TRBV15 with TRBJ2-5; D is undetermined. From germline, CDR1 is LNHNV and CDR2 YYDKDF (reference sequence). V lost 1 base, J lost 2 bases, and 11 bases lay in between. This CDR3 spans 15 amino acids. The chain's CDR3 is CATSRAPGSQETQYF. The CDR3 DNA sequence: TGTGCCACCAGCAGAGCCCCCGGCAGTCAAGAGACCCAGTACTTC.

The chain combines TRBV5-1 with TRBJ1-4; TRBD1 matches at 10 bases. The CDR3 has 15 residues. The V segment lost 4 bases and the J segment 12 bases; nucleotides outside the gene matches: 12. Germline assignment: CDR1 SGHRS and CDR2 YFSETQ. DNA for the CDR3: TGCGCCAGCAGCCAGGGGGGGGACAGGGGAGAGGAACTGTTTTTT. Protein sequence: CASSQGGDRGEELFF.

The V gene is TRBV29-1, the J gene TRBJ2-2; 7 positions match TRBD1. The CDR3 has 16 amino acids. The germline V gene encodes CDR1 SQVTM and CDR2 ANQGSEA. J was trimmed by 1 base and V by 0 bases; bases with no gene match: 5. CDR3 protein: CSVEDAGQENTGELFF. CDR3 sequence (DNA): TGCAGCGTTGAAGATGCCGGACAGGAGAACACCGGGGAGCTGTTTTTT.

V is TRBV7-8 and J is TRBJ2-3; D gene unclear. V lost 1 base and J lost 2, with 7 bases in between. Germline V CDR1 and CDR2: SGHVS, FQNEAQ. This CDR3 is 14 amino acids long. The CDR3 bases are TGTGCCAGCAGCTTAGAAGGATTCACAGATACGCAGTATTTT. Its protein product is CASSLEGFTDTQYF.

V gene TRBV7-9 combines with J gene TRBJ2-3; 11 bases align to TRBD1. CDR3 length: 17 residues. Germline V gene lookup returns CDR1 SEHNR and CDR2 FQNEAQ (reference sequence). Unmatched junction bases numbered 11, after V lost 5 bases and J lost 4 bases. CDR3 nucleotides: TGTGCCAGCAGCGCCTGGACAGGGGGCGCGGATCCAGATACGCAGTATTTT. Protein product: CASSAWTGGADPDTQYF.

This chain links TRBV30 with TRBJ1-6; 8 bases align to TRBD1. Germline loops: CDR1 GTSNPN, CDR2 SVGIG (reference sequence). The CDR3 covers 14 residues. V lost 8 bases to trimming and J lost 7 bases; unmatched junction nucleotides: 10. CDR3 DNA sequence: TGTGCCCGTAACTCCGGGACAGGAAATTCACCCCTCCACTTT. The encoded protein is CARNSGTGNSPLHF.

V and J are TRBV19 and TRBJ2-3; 12 bases map to TRBD2. Per germline, CDR1 LNHDA and CDR2 SQIVND (reference sequence). This CDR3 is 16 amino acids long. The V gene end was trimmed by 5 bases and the J gene end by 9 bases; junction bases not matched to a gene: 12. The CDR3 DNA follows: TGTGCCAGTAGTGAACTAGCGGGGGGCTCCATCCTCACGCAGTATTTT. It yields the protein CASSELAGGSILTQYF.

This rearrangement joins TRBV4-2 to TRBJ2-4, with 11 nucleotides matching TRBD2. Germline V gives CDR1 LGHNA, CDR2 YNFKEQ. V gave up 5 bases and J gave up 8 bases; unmatched junction bases: 14. The CDR3 contains 17 residues. The CDR3 loop is CASSSTSGGSDRYIQYF. The CDR3 coding sequence is TGTGCCAGCAGCTCCACTAGCGGGGGTTCCGATAGGTACATTCAGTACTTC.

V usage is TRBV5-1 and J usage is TRBJ2-5; tentatively, D is TRBD2 (6 bases). CDR1 SGHRS and CDR2 YFSETQ come from the germline V gene. Trimming pared 4 bases from V and 10 bases from J, leaving 11 bases between. The CDR3 length is 11 residues. The CDR3 here is CASSQTSVQYF. The CDR3 DNA sequence: TGCGCCAGCAGCCAGACTAGTGTCCAGTACTTC.

The chain recombines TRBV10-2 with TRBJ1-1, with D possibly matching TRBD1 (5 bases). CDR1 and CDR2 (germline): WSHSY, SAAADI. V lost 7 bases, J lost 2 bases, and 11 bases lay in between. The CDR3 is 13 residues long. CDR3 region: CASTGRENTEAFF. CDR3 in DNA: TGCGCCAGCACGGGCAGGGAAAACACTGAAGCTTTCTTT.

This chain uses TRBV6-6 with TRBJ1-1; D gene uncertain. This CDR3 spans 13 amino acids. Trimming stripped 3 bases from V and 8 bases from J, with 13 bases between. The germline V gene encodes CDR1 MNHNY and CDR2 SVGAGI (reference sequence). CDR3 loop: CASSYSPGYEAFF. The CDR3 DNA reads TGTGCCAGCAGTTATTCACCGGGATACGAAGCTTTCTTT.

This chain joins TRBV18 and TRBJ2-7, with a tentative D call TRBD2 (6 bases). The CDR3 spans 11 residues. Trimming left V 7 bases short and J 5 bases short, with 9 bases between. Germline CDR1 KGHSH, CDR2 LQKENI. The chain's CDR3 is CASLREDEQYF. The CDR3 coding sequence is TGTGCCAGCTTAAGGGAGGACGAGCAGTACTTC.

This chain links TRBV7-2 with TRBJ1-2, with D possibly being TRBD1 (6 bases). Trimming removed 1 base at V and 8 bases at J, with 11 bases between. The germline V gene encodes CDR1 SGHTA and CDR2 FQGNSA. The CDR3 extends over 13 amino acids. CDR3 residues: CASSLGTGLGYTF. For the CDR3, the DNA is TGTGCCAGCAGCTTAGGCACAGGGCTGGGCTACACCTTC.

The rearrangement links TRBV10-2 to TRBJ1-5, with D maybe TRBD1 (5 bases). CDR3 length: 14 amino acids. Trimming shortened V by 7 bases and J by 4 bases, and 14 bases separated the two germline ends. CDR1 and CDR2 from the germline V gene are WSHSY and SAAADI. The CDR3 loop reads CASNSQKGNQPQHF. DNA for the CDR3: TGCGCCAGCAATTCACAAAAGGGGAATCAGCCCCAGCATTTT.

The V call is TRBV19, the J call TRBJ1-2, with TRBD1 matching 10 bases. Germline values: CDR1 LNHDA, CDR2 SQIVND (reference sequence). The CDR3 is 14 residues long. V gave up 8 bases and J gave up 4 bases; unmatched junction bases: 7. The CDR3 DNA reads TGTGCCAGTCATCCTGGGGACAGGGGCTATGGCTACACCTTC. This encodes CASHPGDRGYGYTF.